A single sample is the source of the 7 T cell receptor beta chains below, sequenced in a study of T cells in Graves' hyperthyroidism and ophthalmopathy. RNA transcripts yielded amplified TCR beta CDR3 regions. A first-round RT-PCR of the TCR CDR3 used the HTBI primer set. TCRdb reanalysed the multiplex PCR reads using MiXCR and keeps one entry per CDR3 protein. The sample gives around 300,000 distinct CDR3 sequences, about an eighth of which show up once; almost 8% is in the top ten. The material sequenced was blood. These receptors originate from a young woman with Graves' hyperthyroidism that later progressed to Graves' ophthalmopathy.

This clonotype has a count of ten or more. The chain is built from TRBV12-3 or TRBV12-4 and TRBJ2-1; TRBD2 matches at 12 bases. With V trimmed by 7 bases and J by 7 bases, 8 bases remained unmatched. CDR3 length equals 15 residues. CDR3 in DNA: TGTGCCAGCACTAAACGACTAGCGGGAGAAAATGAGCAGTTCTTC. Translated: CASTKRLAGENEQFF.

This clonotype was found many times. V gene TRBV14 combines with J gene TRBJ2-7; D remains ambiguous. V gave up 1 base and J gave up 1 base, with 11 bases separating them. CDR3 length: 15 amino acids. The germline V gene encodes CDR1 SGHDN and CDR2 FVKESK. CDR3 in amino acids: CASSQVPGRSYEQYF. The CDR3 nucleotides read TGTGCCAGCAGCCAAGTTCCAGGCAGATCCTACGAGCAGTACTTC. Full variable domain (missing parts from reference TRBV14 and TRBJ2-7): EAGVTQFPSHSVIEKGQTVTLRCDPISGHDNLYWYRRVMGKEIKFLLHFVKESKQDESGMPNNRFLAERTGGTYSTLKVQPAELEDSGVYFCASSQVPGRSYEQYFGPGTRLTVT.

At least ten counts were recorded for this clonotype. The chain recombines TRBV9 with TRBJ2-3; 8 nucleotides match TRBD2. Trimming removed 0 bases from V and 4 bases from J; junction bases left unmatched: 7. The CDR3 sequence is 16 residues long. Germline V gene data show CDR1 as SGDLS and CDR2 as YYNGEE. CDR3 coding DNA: TGTGCCAGCAGCGTAGCGTTTGGACTAGCTCCAGATACGCAGTATTTT. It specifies CASSVAFGLAPDTQYF.

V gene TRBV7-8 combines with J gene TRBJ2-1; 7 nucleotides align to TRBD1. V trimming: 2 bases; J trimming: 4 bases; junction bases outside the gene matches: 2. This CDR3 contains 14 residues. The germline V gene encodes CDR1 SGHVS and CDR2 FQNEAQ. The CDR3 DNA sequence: TGTGCCAGCAGCTTAAGGGGGCGATACAATGAGCAGTTCTTC. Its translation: CASSLRGRYNEQFF.

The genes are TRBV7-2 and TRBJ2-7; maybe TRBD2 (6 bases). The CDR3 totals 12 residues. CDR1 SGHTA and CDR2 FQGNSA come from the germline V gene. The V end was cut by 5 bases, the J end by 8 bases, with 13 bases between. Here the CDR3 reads CASSRTNEQQYF. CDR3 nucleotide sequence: TGTGCCAGCAGCCGGACTAACGAACAGCAGTACTTC.

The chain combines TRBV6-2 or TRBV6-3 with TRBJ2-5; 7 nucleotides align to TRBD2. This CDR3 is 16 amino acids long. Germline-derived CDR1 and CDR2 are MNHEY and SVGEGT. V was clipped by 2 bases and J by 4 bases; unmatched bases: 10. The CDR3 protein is CASSYASSSGRETQYF. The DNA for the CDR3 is TGTGCCAGCAGTTACGCCTCGTCTAGCGGACGAGAGACCCAGTACTTC.

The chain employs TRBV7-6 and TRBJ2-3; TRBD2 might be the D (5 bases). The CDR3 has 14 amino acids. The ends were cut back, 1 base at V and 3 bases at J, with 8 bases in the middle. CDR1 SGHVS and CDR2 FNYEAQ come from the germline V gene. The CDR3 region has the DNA TGTGCCAGCAGCTTAGAACCGGGGACAGATACGCAGTATTTT. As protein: CASSLEPGTDTQYF.